The 31 T cell receptor beta chains below were found in one sample sequenced in a study. TCRdb keeps only in-frame clones here, not all; method: immunoSEQ multiplex PCR. The data contain tens of thousands of clones, 80% to 95% of them seen just once; the ten biggest clones take up about 10%. Sequenced material: PBMCs. These receptors were obtained from a man aged 35 to 55 with rheumatoid arthritis.

The V call is TRBV24-1, the J call TRBJ2-5; TRBD2 might be the D (5 bases). V lost 10 bases, J lost 4 bases, and 15 bases lay in between. The CDR3 consists of 13 residues. Germline CDR1 and CDR2: KGHDR and SFDVKD. In DNA, the CDR3 is TGTGCCACTCAGAGACGTCGGGGAGAGACCCAGTACTTC. Protein sequence: CATQRRRGETQYF.

The chain employs TRBV6-5 and TRBJ1-3; no clear D gene. The CDR3 totals 15 residues. The germline V gene has CDR1 MNHEY and CDR2 SVGAGI. V shed 2 bases and J shed 0 bases, with 8 bases lying between them. Written as DNA, the CDR3 is TGTGCCAGCAGTTACACTTGGGGCTCTGGAAACACCATATATTTT. It translates to CASSYTWGSGNTIYF.

Turning to this clone: Other DNA variants within this sample encode the same CDR3. J is TRBJ1-3 and V is TRBV5-1; the D is unclear. V was cut by 0 bases and J by 0 bases, with 10 bases left in between. The CDR3 length is 16 residues. Per germline, CDR1 SGHRS and CDR2 YFSETQ. CDR3 loop: CASSLGRTFSGNTIYF. Written as DNA, the CDR3 is TGCGCCAGCAGCTTGGGCAGAACCTTCTCTGGAAACACCATATATTTT.

This chain connects TRBV3-1 (or the pseudogene TRBV3-2) to TRBJ1-1; no definite D call. CDR1 is LGHDT and CDR2 is YNNKEL in the germline V gene (reference sequence). Trimming pared 4 bases from V and 10 bases from J, leaving 10 bases between. The CDR3 covers 11 residues. DNA of the CDR3: TGTGCCAGCAGCCCCCAGCTTGGAGCTTTCTTT. Encoded protein: CASSPQLGAFF.

A single count supports this clone. The V call is TRBV20-1, the J call TRBJ1-6, with 7 bases identical to TRBD1. V was clipped by 3 bases and J by 3 bases; unmatched bases: 11. Germline-derived CDR1 and CDR2 are DFQATT and SNEGSKA (reference sequence). The CDR3 totals 17 residues. The CDR3 coding sequence is TGCAGTGCTAGTGGACCCGGGACAGATATCTATAATTCACCCCTCCACTTT. This sequence encodes CSASGPGTDIYNSPLHF.

The sample holds one count of this clone. The V call is TRBV18, the J call TRBJ1-2; a possible D gene is TRBD1 (5 bases). V lost 5 bases, J lost 8 bases, and 18 bases lay in between. Germline CDR1 reads KGHSH; CDR2 reads LQKENI. The CDR3 totals 14 residues. Here the CDR3 reads CASSSTGTEQGYTF. The CDR3 nucleotides are TGTGCCAGCTCATCAACCGGGACGGAGCAGGGCTACACCTTC.

The chain carries TRBV5-1 and TRBJ2-7; no reliable D call. The length of the CDR3 is 12 residues. The germline V gene has CDR1 SGHRS and CDR2 YFSETQ. V was pared by 4 bases and J by 0 bases, with 5 bases between. The CDR3 reads CASSAHSYEQYF. The CDR3 DNA sequence: TGCGCCAGCAGCGCACACTCCTACGAGCAGTACTTC.

This sequence joins TRBV5-6 and TRBJ2-7; 7 bases match TRBD1. Trimming took 4 bases from V and 2 from J; bases not matched to a gene: 3. Germline assignment: CDR1 SGHDT and CDR2 YYEEEE. This CDR3 is 13 amino acids long. CDR3 loop: CASSIGQAYEQYF. In nucleotides, the CDR3 is TGTGCCAGCAGCATCGGACAGGCCTACGAGCAGTACTTC.

CDR3: CAIQALSSYNEQFF. In DNA, the CDR3 is TGTGCCATCCAGGCGCTTAGCTCCTACAATGAGCAGTTCTTC. The V and J genes are TRBV28 and TRBJ2-1; D ambiguous. Germline loops: CDR1 MDHEN, CDR2 SYDVKM. The CDR3 spans 14 residues. Trimming removed 10 bases at V and 0 bases at J, with 13 bases between.

The rearrangement uses TRBV10-3 and TRBJ2-2, with D possibly TRBD2 on 5 matching bases. Between the trimmed V and J ends, which lost 3 bases and 3 bases, there was a span of 11 bases. This CDR3 has 15 residues. The V gene's germline CDR1 is ENHRY and CDR2 SYGVKD. The CDR3 nucleotides are TGTGCCATCAGTGAATTGGGAGTGGACACCGGGGAGCTGTTTTTT. Encoded protein: CAISELGVDTGELFF.

The V and J genes are TRBV18 and TRBJ2-3; the D is unclear. This CDR3 contains 12 residues. Germline CDR1 and CDR2: KGHSH and LQKENI. The V end was cut by 4 bases, the J end by 2 bases, with 4 bases between. CDR3 sequence reads: CASSRATDTQYF. As DNA, the CDR3 is TGTGCCAGCTCACGGGCCACAGATACGCAGTATTTT.

This clone was detected once. The CDR3 DNA is TGTGCCAGCAGCCCGCGAGACCTAGCGGGGGTGGAGACCCAGTACTTC. As protein: CASSPRDLAGVETQYF. The chain has TRBV7-9 and TRBJ2-5; 10 bases agree with TRBD2. J was trimmed by 5 bases and V by 5 bases; bases with no gene match: 11. Germline CDR1 is SEHNR and CDR2 is FQNEAQ (reference sequence). The CDR3 length is 16 residues. Using reference TRBV7-9 and TRBJ2-5 for the parts outside the CDR3, the full variable domain is DTGVSQNPRHKITKRGQNVTFRCDPISEHNRLYWYRQTLGQGPEFLTYFQNEAQLEKSRLLSDRFSAERPKGSFSTLEIQRTEQGDSAMYLCASSPRDLAGVETQYFGPGTRLLVL.

This rearrangement joins TRBV12-3 or TRBV12-4 to TRBJ1-1, with 7 nucleotides matching TRBD1. J was trimmed by 6 bases and V by 6 bases; bases with no gene match: 7. This CDR3 has 13 residues. For the CDR3, the DNA is TGTGCCAGCAGGAAGACAGGGATCCCTGAAGCTTTCTTT. Its translation is CASRKTGIPEAFF.

In this sample, this clone turned up once. The rearrangement links TRBV2 to TRBJ1-5; TRBD1 might be the D (5 bases). The germline V gene has CDR1 SNHLY and CDR2 FYNNEI. The V end lost 3 bases, the J end lost 0 bases, and 9 bases lay between the germline ends. The CDR3 is 15 amino acids. The CDR3 DNA reads as TGTGCCAGCAGTGACTCAGGGTATAGCAATCAGCCCCAGCATTTT. Translated, it gives CASSDSGYSNQPQHF. Complete variable domain (other parts from reference TRBV2 and TRBJ1-5): EPEVTQTPSHQVTQMGQEVILRCVPISNHLYFYWYRQILGQKVEFLVSFYNNEISEKSEIFDDQFSVERPDGSNFTLKIRSTKLEDSAMYFCASSDSGYSNQPQHFGDGTRLSIL.

The gene calls are TRBV2 and TRBJ2-7; the match to TRBD1 covers 10 bases. The CDR3 spans 16 residues. Germline V gene sequence: CDR1 SNHLY, CDR2 FYNNEI. V lost 1 base and J lost 3; bases outside the gene matches: 6. The CDR3 is CASSEGRQGASYEQYF. The CDR3, as DNA: TGTGCCAGCAGTGAAGGCCGACAGGGGGCGAGCTACGAGCAGTACTTC.

The chain is built from TRBV7-6 and TRBJ2-2; possible D gene TRBD1, 6 bases. CDR3 length: 15 amino acids. CDR1 SGHVS and CDR2 FNYEAQ come from the germline V gene. The germline V and J ends were trimmed by 4 bases and 11 bases, with 20 bases remaining between them. The CDR3 is CASSSRTVSEEELFF. Written as DNA, the CDR3 is TGTGCCAGCAGCTCTCGGACAGTTTCTGAGGAAGAGCTGTTTTTT.

The genes are TRBV5-6 and TRBJ1-5, with TRBD1 matching over 10 bases. The germline V gene has CDR1 SGHDT and CDR2 YYEEEE. This CDR3 has 17 amino acids. V shed 4 bases, J shed 9 bases, and the junction held 16 bases outside the gene matches. The CDR3 is CASSLGQGVNVVRPQHF. CDR3 nucleotide sequence: TGTGCCAGCAGCCTCGGACAGGGGGTAAATGTTGTTAGGCCCCAGCATTTT. Full variable domain (missing parts from reference TRBV5-6 and TRBJ1-5): DAGVTQSPTHLIKTRGQQVTLRCSPKSGHDTVSWYQQALGQGPQFIFQYYEEEERQRGNFPDRFSGHQFPNYSSELNVNALLLGDSALYLCASSLGQGVNVVRPQHFGDGTRLSIL.

The rearrangement links TRBV7-2 to TRBJ2-1; TRBD2 matches 12 bases. Germline-derived CDR1 and CDR2 are SGHTA and FQGNSA. The V segment lost 4 bases and the J segment 15 bases; nucleotides outside the gene matches: 13. The CDR3 extends over 15 amino acids. The chain's CDR3 is CASSSDDRLAGVTFF. DNA of the CDR3: TGTGCCAGCAGCTCCGACGATCGACTAGCGGGAGTGACGTTCTTC.

V is TRBV3-1 (or the pseudogene TRBV3-2) and J is TRBJ2-3; 13 bases are shared with TRBD2. Germline values: CDR1 LGHDT, CDR2 YNNKEL (reference sequence). Trimming cost V 4 bases and J 5 bases; bases outside gene matches: 9. This CDR3 is built from 17 residues. The CDR3 bases are TGTGCCAGCAGCCTAACTAGCGGGGGGGCCAAAAAAGATACGCAGTATTTT. Encoded protein: CASSLTSGGAKKDTQYF.

This chain joins TRBV6-5 and TRBJ1-4; 8 bases align to TRBD1. Germline V gives CDR1 MNHEY, CDR2 SVGAGI. CDR3 length equals 15 residues. J was trimmed by 8 bases and V by 5 bases; bases with no gene match: 10. Written as DNA, the CDR3 is TGTGCCAGCAGTAAATCGGACAGGGTATGGGAAAAACTGTTTTTT. This encodes CASSKSDRVWEKLFF.

V is TRBV30 and J is TRBJ1-2, with 11 bases identical to TRBD1. This CDR3 has 15 amino acids. Per the germline V gene, CDR1 is GTSNPN and CDR2 is SVGIG (reference sequence). V was clipped by 4 bases and J by 4 bases; unmatched bases: 8. CDR3: CAWTSLDRGLYGYTF. Here the CDR3 DNA reads TGTGCCTGGACCAGCCTGGACAGGGGGCTCTATGGCTACACCTTC.

V is TRBV18 and J is TRBJ1-2; D call uncertain. The CDR3 sequence is 12 residues long. The V gene lost 3 bases and the J gene lost 5 bases, with 7 bases spanning the gap. Germline V CDR1 and CDR2: KGHSH, LQKENI. The CDR3 DNA follows: TGTGCCAGCTCACCGGGAGATTATGGCTACACCTTC. Translation: CASSPGDYGYTF.

The rearrangement uses TRBV7-9 and TRBJ2-2, with a weak D call TRBD2 (6 bases). Germline values: CDR1 SEHNR, CDR2 FQNEAQ (reference sequence). Trimming left V 4 bases short and J 2 bases short, with 11 bases between. The CDR3 loop spans 15 amino acids. CDR3 region: CASSSGTPNTGELFF. CDR3 DNA sequence: TGTGCCAGCAGCTCCGGGACTCCCAACACCGGGGAGCTGTTTTTT.

The V gene is TRBV6-6, the J gene TRBJ1-2, with a possible D match to TRBD1 (5 bases). The CDR3 is made up of 16 amino acids. Germline V gene data show CDR1 as MNHNY and CDR2 as SVGAGI (reference sequence). The V gene lost 5 bases and the J gene lost 5 bases, with 21 bases spanning the gap. CDR3 in DNA: TGTGCCAGCAGTCGAGGGCCTGACAGTGAGGTTTATGGCTACACCTTC. Protein sequence: CASSRGPDSEVYGYTF.

The V gene is TRBV9, the J gene TRBJ2-7; no firm D call. Germline lookup yields CDR1 SGDLS and CDR2 YYNGEE. The CDR3 is 15 amino acids. V gave up 0 bases and J gave up 3 bases, with 13 bases separating them. The CDR3 spells CASSVEVGIFYEQYF. The CDR3 DNA sequence: TGTGCCAGCAGCGTAGAGGTAGGGATCTTCTACGAGCAGTACTTC. The full variable domain, in which reference TRBV9 and TRBJ2-7 provide the parts outside the CDR3, is DSGVTQTPKHLITATGQRVTLRCSPRSGDLSVYWYQQSLDQGLQFLIQYYNGEERAKGNILERFSAQQFPDLHSELNLSSLELGDSALYFCASSVEVGIFYEQYFGPGTRLTVT.

The chain recombines TRBV27 with TRBJ2-1; D might be TRBD1 or TRBD2, each matching 6 bases. Trimming shortened V by 8 bases and J by 1 base, and 15 bases separated the two germline ends. The length of the CDR3 is 15 residues. From germline, CDR1 is MNHEY and CDR2 SMNVEV (reference sequence). CDR3 sequence reads: CASRGLPFSYNEQFF. CDR3 DNA: TGTGCCAGCCGGGGGCTCCCCTTTTCCTACAATGAGCAGTTCTTC.

Here the CDR3 DNA reads TGTGCCAGCAGCTTCATCGGGGGCAGAGCCGGGGAGCTGTTTTTT. Encoded protein: CASSFIGGRAGELFF. The V call is TRBV7-3, the J call TRBJ2-2, with D possibly being TRBD1 or TRBD2 (6 bases each). Trimming cost V 3 bases and J 6 bases, with 14 bases left between them. CDR1 is SGHTA and CDR2 is FQGTGA in the germline V gene. This CDR3 comprises 15 residues.

This sequence joins TRBV13 and TRBJ2-7, with D unresolved. Trimming shortened V by 2 bases and J by 0 bases, and 11 bases separated the two germline ends. The CDR3 totals 15 residues. CDR1 is PRHDT and CDR2 is FYEKMQ in the germline V gene (reference sequence). The CDR3 DNA reads as TGTGCCAGCAGCTTACCAGGCCGCAGCTCCTACGAGCAGTACTTC. Translation: CASSLPGRSSYEQYF.

The gene calls are TRBV19 and TRBJ1-3; D is undetermined. The CDR3 loop spans 11 amino acids. Trimming took 8 bases from V and 4 from J, leaving 6 bases between them. Germline V gene sequence: CDR1 LNHDA, CDR2 SQIVND (reference sequence). The CDR3 DNA reads as TGTGCCAGTCAACTGGGAAACACCATATATTTT. Its protein is CASQLGNTIYF.

The chain uses TRBV18 and TRBJ2-3; D is possibly TRBD1 (5 bases). The CDR3 extends over 15 amino acids. The V gene's germline CDR1 is KGHSH and CDR2 LQKENI. Trimming removed 0 bases from V and 3 bases from J, with 10 bases in between. The CDR3 region is CASSPPAQGTDTQYF. CDR3 bases: TGTGCCAGCTCACCACCGGCCCAGGGAACAGATACGCAGTATTTT.

The chain has TRBV7-8 and TRBJ2-1; 8 nucleotides align to TRBD2. The CDR3 spans 21 residues. The germline CDR1 and CDR2 sequences are SGHVS and FQNEAQ. V dropped 1 base and J dropped 0; count of bases not matched to a gene: 17. CDR3 DNA sequence: TGTGCCAGCAGCTTAGGTATCATTGGGCTAGCGGGTGATACCTCCTACAATGAGCAGTTCTTC. This encodes CASSLGIIGLAGDTSYNEQFF.